These T cell receptor beta chains were read from a single sample in a study of cytomegalovirus exposure and HLA in healthy donors. Method: immunoSEQ multiplex PCR; TCRdb's copy keeps in-frame clones and lacks some. Counted here are 150,000 or so clones, about 80% occurring once; the ten biggest clones make up 0.9% to 1.1%. The material sequenced was PBMCs. The receptors were sampled from a woman aged 40 to 50 in good health and CMV-seronegative. Each CDR3 is given with its conserved first and last residue. A D gene is named only where the DNA matches it firmly. Clone size is given for some rows only: seen once, a few or many times, or a class if the clone is expanded.

D	V	size	J	DNA	CDR3
NA	TRBV7-9	NA	TRBJ2-1	TGTGCCAGCAGCTTAGGCTCTTTTGGGAGTGAGCAGTTCTTC	CASSLGSFGSEQFF
TRBD1	TRBV7-3	NA	TRBJ2-5	TGTGCCAGCAGCCCCTCCGACAGGGGTGAGACCCAGTACTTC	CASSPSDRGETQYF
NA	TRBV5-1	NA	TRBJ2-4	TGCGCCAGCGCCCCCGGGGAGGCCAAAAACATTCAGTACTTC	CASAPGEAKNIQYF
NA	TRBV4-1	NA	TRBJ2-3	TGCGCCAGCAGCCAAGATCGGGGACTTAGCACAGATACGCAGTATTTT	CASSQDRGLSTDTQYF
TRBD2	TRBV5-6	NA	TRBJ2-1	TGTGCCAGCAGCTTGCCTCTAGGGACTAGCGGGTCCTACAATGAGCAGTTCTTC	CASSLPLGTSGSYNEQFF
TRBD1	TRBV5-1	NA	TRBJ1-3	TGCGCCAGCAGCCCGGACAGGGCTGGAAACACCATATATTTT	CASSPDRAGNTIYF
NA	TRBV7-9	NA	TRBJ2-1	TGTGCCAGCAGCTTTCAGGACAGGGAGGGGAGTGAGCAGTTCTTC	CASSFQDREGSEQFF
TRBD1	TRBV5-5	NA	TRBJ1-3	TGTGCCAGCACCGTTGACAGGGGAGGAAACACCATATATTTT	CASTVDRGGNTIYF
NA	TRBV2	NA	TRBJ1-1	TGTGCCAGCAGTGGAACACAGGAAAAGGTCATGAACACTGAAGCTTTCTTT	CASSGTQEKVMNTEAFF
TRBD1	TRBV5-1	NA	TRBJ2-1	TGCGCCAGCAGCATAGGGACAGCCCTCAATGAGCAGTTCTTC	CASSIGTALNEQFF
TRBD2	TRBV5-6	NA	TRBJ2-1	TGTGCCAGCAGCTTGGCCGATGGGACTAGCGGGAAAGAAGAGCAGTTCTTC	CASSLADGTSGKEEQFF
TRBD2	TRBV19	NA	TRBJ2-1	TGTGCCAGTGGGCTTAGCGGGAGAGGCAATGAGCAGTTCTTC	CASGLSGRGNEQFF
TRBD2	TRBV5-1	NA	TRBJ2-5	TGCGCCAGCAGCTCTGGCGGGGGGGGACAAGAGACCCAGTACTTC	CASSSGGGGQETQYF
NA	TRBV5-6	NA	TRBJ1-1	TGTGCCAGCAGCTTGGCCGCGGAGACTGAAGCTTTCTTT	CASSLAAETEAFF
NA	TRBV5-1	NA	TRBJ2-3	TGCGCCAGCAGCTTGTCAGGTGCAGGGGTGGGCACAGATACGCAGTATTTT	CASSLSGAGVGTDTQYF
NA	TRBV5-1	NA	TRBJ2-5	TGCGCCAGCAGCCTACGTGGACAGCAAGAGACCCAGTACTTC	CASSLRGQQETQYF
TRBD1	TRBV6-1	many	TRBJ1-2	TGTGCCAGCAGTGAAGTGACAGGGGAGTATGGCTACACCTTC	CASSEVTGEYGYTF
NA	TRBV27	few	TRBJ2-7	TGTGCCAGCAGTTTCGTACAGGGAGAGGGACGGGAGCAGTACTTC	CASSFVQGEGREQYF
TRBD1	TRBV7-9	NA	TRBJ2-1	TGTGCCAGCACCCGTCCAGGACAGGGCCCTGGTGAGCAGTTCTTC	CASTRPGQGPGEQFF
TRBD1	TRBV5-1	few	TRBJ1-1	TGCGCCAGCAGCTCCCGGACAGGGGACACTGAAGCTTTCTTT	CASSSRTGDTEAFF
TRBD2	TRBV19	NA	TRBJ2-1	TGTGCCAGTAGTATACTCTTAGCGGGAGTTGGCAATGAGCAGTTCTTC	CASSILLAGVGNEQFF
NA	TRBV30	NA	TRBJ1-5	TGTGCCTGGAGTGTAGCTGCAACTGGGCGTCAGCCCCAGCATTTT	CAWSVAATGRQPQHF
TRBD1	TRBV6-5	NA	TRBJ1-2	TGTGCCAGCAGTTCCCCGGGACAGGGTCATGGCTACACCTTC	CASSSPGQGHGYTF
TRBD1	TRBV2	few	TRBJ1-1	TGTGCCAGCAGTGAACCGACAGGGGGTTCTTTCACTGAAGCTTTCTTT	CASSEPTGGSFTEAFF
NA	TRBV7-8	few	TRBJ1-5	TGTGCCAGCAGCCTACCCAATCAGCCCCAGCATTTT	CASSLPNQPQHF
NA	TRBV6-1	NA	TRBJ1-5	TGTGCCAGCAGTGCCCCGGTGATCGGGGGACCCAGCAATCAGCCCCAGCATTTT	CASSAPVIGGPSNQPQHF
NA	TRBV6-5	NA	TRBJ2-1	TGTGCCAGCACGCCTCGCCGGGAGCAGTTCTTC	CASTPRREQFF
NA	TRBV5-4	NA	TRBJ2-2	TGTGCCAGCAGCTCCGAAGGCAGGGCTGGATTCCGGGAGCTGTTTTTT	CASSSEGRAGFRELFF
NA	TRBV9	NA	TRBJ2-3	TGTGCCAGCAGCGTAGATCTCAGGTCAGATACGCAGTATTTT	CASSVDLRSDTQYF
TRBD1	TRBV6-6	NA	TRBJ2-7	TGTGCCAGCAGTTCCCCGACAGGGAGCTACGAGCAGTACTTC	CASSSPTGSYEQYF
TRBD2	TRBV2	NA	TRBJ2-5	TGTGCCAGCAGTGAGCGGCTAGCGGGATCCCAAGAGACCCAGTACTTC	CASSERLAGSQETQYF
TRBD1	TRBV27	NA	TRBJ2-7	TGTGCCAGCAAGTTATCAACAGGGGTCGAGCAGTACTTC	CASKLSTGVEQYF
NA	TRBV30	NA	TRBJ1-2	TGTGCCTCGGGGGTGTGGAACTATGGCTACACCTTC	CASGVWNYGYTF
NA	TRBV2	NA	TRBJ2-5	TGTGCCAGCAGTGGGTTGCTCGCGTGGGAGACCCAGTACTTC	CASSGLLAWETQYF
NA	TRBV19	NA	TRBJ1-4	TGTGCCAGTAGTATCTTCAGGACAATCTCCTATGAAAAACTGTTTTTT	CASSIFRTISYEKLFF
NA	TRBV5-1	NA	TRBJ2-2	TGCGCCAGCAGCTTGGACAGGGTTGGCACCGGGGAGCTGTTTTTT	CASSLDRVGTGELFF
TRBD1	TRBV4-1	once	TRBJ2-2	TGCGCCAGCAGCCGTGGGGGACAGCCGAACACCGGGGAGCTGTTTTTT	CASSRGGQPNTGELFF
TRBD1	TRBV7-7	few	TRBJ2-3	TGTGCTAGCAGCTCCGGGACAGGGGGCACAGATACGCAGTATTTT	CASSSGTGGTDTQYF
TRBD1	TRBV15	NA	TRBJ1-4	TGTGCCACCAGCAGAGCAAAAGGGGGCTCTAATGAAAAACTGTTTTTT	CATSRAKGGSNEKLFF
NA	TRBV14	NA	TRBJ1-1	TGTGCCAGCAGCCGGATTTCGGGCACTGAAGCTTTCTTT	CASSRISGTEAFF
TRBD1	TRBV27	NA	TRBJ1-4	TGTGCCACACGGACAGGGGAGCGGTGGGAAAAACTGTTTTTT	CATRTGERWEKLFF
TRBD1	TRBV27	few	TRBJ1-1	TGTGCCAGCAGTTTATCCCCACAGGGGCTAGGCGCTTTCTTT	CASSLSPQGLGAFF
TRBD1	TRBV2	NA	TRBJ1-5	TGTGCCAGCAGAGGAGACAGGGCAACTAATCAGCCCCAGCATTTT	CASRGDRATNQPQHF
TRBD2	TRBV10-3	NA	TRBJ2-1	TGTGCCATGGGCGCTAGCGGGAGTAGCAATGAGCAGTTCTTC	CAMGASGSSNEQFF
NA	TRBV28	NA	TRBJ2-7	TGTGCCAGCAGTTTGTTGCGCGATGGGCGCGTAGGGCAGTACTTC	CASSLLRDGRVGQYF
NA	TRBV28	NA	TRBJ1-5	TGTGCCAGCAATCCGGGGGGTAACAATCAGCCCCAGCATTTT	CASNPGGNNQPQHF
NA	TRBV10-3	NA	TRBJ2-3	TGTGCCATCAGTCGTATGCGAGATACGCAGTATTTT	CAISRMRDTQYF
TRBD2	TRBV6-5	NA	TRBJ2-4	TGTGCCAGCAGAAAAACTAGCGTCCCCAAAAACATTCAGTACTTC	CASRKTSVPKNIQYF
TRBD2	TRBV12-5	few	TRBJ2-3	TGTGCTAGTGGTTTGGGGACTAGCGGGGCTAGCACAGATACGCAGTATTTT	CASGLGTSGASTDTQYF
NA	TRBV30	NA	TRBJ1-4	TGTGCCTGGAGTGGGCCTCCGCAGTCTAATGAAAAACTGTTTTTT	CAWSGPPQSNEKLFF
NA	TRBV27	NA	TRBJ2-5	TGTGCCAGCTTTTTCGGGAAGACCCAGTACTTC	CASFFGKTQYF
NA	TRBV30	NA	TRBJ1-2	TGTGCCTGGAGTGTAGGGGGCTATGGCTACACCTTC	CAWSVGGYGYTF